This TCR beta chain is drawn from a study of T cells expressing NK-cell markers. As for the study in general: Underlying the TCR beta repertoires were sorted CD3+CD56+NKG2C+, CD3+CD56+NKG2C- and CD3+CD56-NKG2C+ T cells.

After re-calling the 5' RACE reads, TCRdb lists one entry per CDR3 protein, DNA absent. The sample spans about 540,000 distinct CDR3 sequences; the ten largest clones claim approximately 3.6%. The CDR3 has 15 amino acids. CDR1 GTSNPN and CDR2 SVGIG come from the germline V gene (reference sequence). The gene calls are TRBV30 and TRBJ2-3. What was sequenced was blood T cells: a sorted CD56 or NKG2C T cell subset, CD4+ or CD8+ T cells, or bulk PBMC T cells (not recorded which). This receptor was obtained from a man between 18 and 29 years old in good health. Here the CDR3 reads CAWFNPSTSTDTQYF.